A single sample gave rise to the 7 T cell receptor beta chains below, sequenced in a study of blood T cell repertoires in COVID-19. The table came from immunoSEQ multiplex PCR; TCRdb's copy has only in-frame clones and leaves some out. The sample includes roughly 76,000 clones, around 75% seen only once; the top ten take roughly 21%. The sample was peripheral blood. The receptors come from a man aged 65 to 79 with acute or convalescent COVID-19.

This clone was counted once. J is TRBJ2-7 and V is TRBV10-3, with D possibly being TRBD2 (6 bases). V dropped 4 bases and J dropped 1 base, with 20 bases sitting between them. This CDR3 is built from 17 residues. Germline assignment: CDR1 ENHRY and CDR2 SYGVKD. The CDR3 region has the DNA TGTGCCATCAGTGGCGAAGAGAGGACTACCCAATCCTACGAGCAGTACTTC. This encodes CAISGEERTTQSYEQYF.

There are a few counts of this clone. The chain couples TRBV7-9 to TRBJ1-2; D might be TRBD1 (5 bases). V was trimmed by 4 bases and J by 2 bases, leaving 11 bases between them. Germline V gives CDR1 SEHNR, CDR2 FQNEAQ (reference sequence). The CDR3 length is 14 residues. Here the CDR3 DNA reads TGTGCCAGCAGCTCCCTGACAGAAAACTATGGCTACACCTTC. Translation: CASSSLTENYGYTF.

This clone was counted a few times. This sequence joins TRBV28 and TRBJ2-7; 8 bases are shared with TRBD2. Germline CDR1 is MDHEN and CDR2 is SYDVKM. The trim removed 10 bases at V and 0 bases at J, leaving 8 bases unmatched. The CDR3 spans 14 residues. This CDR3 reads CATHAGGYSYEQYF. DNA of the CDR3: TGTGCCACCCATGCGGGAGGCTACTCCTACGAGCAGTACTTC. The full variable domain, completed using reference TRBV28 and TRBJ2-7, is DVKVTQSSRYLVKRTGEKVFLECVQDMDHENMFWYRQDPGLGLRLIYFSYDVKMKEKGDIPEGYSVSREKKERFSLILESASTNQTSMYLCATHAGGYSYEQYFGPGTRLTVT.

This chain joins TRBV7-6 and TRBJ1-1; TRBD1 agrees at 10 bases. Germline assignment: CDR1 SGHVS and CDR2 FNYEAQ. V lost 5 bases and J lost 0; bases outside the gene matches: 9. This CDR3 spans 17 amino acids. CDR3 amino acids: CASSRGQGGPMNTEAFF. The CDR3 bases are TGTGCCAGCAGCCGCGGACAGGGGGGACCTATGAACACTGAAGCTTTCTTT.

The chain has TRBV21-1 and TRBJ2-1; the table names TRBD1, a call not compared with the DNA. TRBV21-1 is described as a pseudogene. The CDR3 has 16 residues. CDR3 protein: CASSKLWDRVDDEQFF. The DNA for the CDR3 is TGTGCCAGCAGCAAACTCTGGGACAGGGTTGACGATGAGCAGTTCTTC.

V and J are TRBV28 and TRBJ2-3; TRBD2 aligns across 15 bases. V lost 5 bases and J lost 6; bases outside the gene matches: 12. The CDR3 extends over 18 amino acids. Germline CDR1 MDHEN, CDR2 SYDVKM. The DNA for the CDR3 is TGTGCCAGCAGTCCTCGGACTAGCGGGAGGGCCTTGGGGGATACGCAGTATTTT. Translating it yields CASSPRTSGRALGDTQYF.

The V call is TRBV6-4, the J call TRBJ2-1; 9 positions match TRBD1. V was pared by 4 bases and J by 10 bases, with 11 bases of the junction left unmatched. This CDR3 has 15 amino acids. Germline values: CDR1 MRHNA, CDR2 SNTAGT. In nucleotides, the CDR3 is TGTGCCAGCAGTGCGGAGGGACAGGGAGGGTACGAGCAGTTCTTC. Encoded protein: CASSAEGQGGYEQFF.